A single sample gave rise to the 32 T cell receptor beta chains below, sequenced in a study of cytomegalovirus exposure and HLA in healthy donors. This PCR relied on a set of 60 Vbeta primers and 13 Jbeta primers. Assay used: immunoSEQ multiplex PCR; TCRdb lists only in-frame clones, some missing. In the table there are 150,000 to 200,000 clones, 80% to 85% of which are singletons. Sequencing was carried out using PBMCs. The source of these receptors is a boy younger than 18 in good health and CMV-seronegative.

The V gene is TRBV18, the J gene TRBJ2-6, with a tentative D call TRBD1 (6 bases). This CDR3 contains 16 residues. The germline V gene encodes CDR1 KGHSH and CDR2 LQKENI. V was pared by 3 bases and J by 3 bases, with 12 bases between. The CDR3 loop is CASSPIQGFGANVLTF. CDR3 sequence (DNA): TGTGCCAGCTCACCCATACAGGGCTTTGGGGCCAACGTCCTGACTTTC.

V gene TRBV28 combines with J gene TRBJ2-7, with 8 nucleotides matching TRBD1. J was trimmed by 2 bases and V by 10 bases; bases with no gene match: 7. CDR3 length: 13 amino acids. From germline, CDR1 is MDHEN and CDR2 SYDVKM. CDR3 loop: CAIRDRRTYEQYF. The CDR3 DNA reads TGTGCCATCCGGGACAGGCGAACCTACGAGCAGTACTTC.

The chain joins TRBV29-1 to TRBJ2-7; possible D gene TRBD2, 6 bases. V lost 7 bases and J lost 5, with 15 bases in between. The CDR3 consists of 12 residues. Germline CDR1 is SQVTM and CDR2 is ANQGSEA. CDR3 region: CSGGRTGDEQYF. DNA of the CDR3: TGCAGCGGAGGGCGCACGGGGGACGAGCAGTACTTC.

The chain is built from TRBV7-8 and TRBJ2-5; 8 bases agree with TRBD1. CDR1 and CDR2 (germline): SGHVS, FQNEAQ. CDR3 length: 12 residues. V lost 8 bases, J lost 5 bases, and 4 bases stayed unmatched. The CDR3 DNA reads TGTGCCAGCTGGACAGGGCTGGAGACCCAGTACTTC. This gives the protein CASWTGLETQYF.

The chain joins TRBV6-5 to TRBJ2-7; D is possibly TRBD1 (6 bases). Germline V gene lookup returns CDR1 MNHEY and CDR2 SVGAGI. Trimming left V 6 bases short and J 0 bases short, with 15 bases between. The CDR3 length is 15 residues. CDR3 in DNA: TGTGCCAGCAGCCCTGACAGGCTAAGCTCCTACGAGCAGTACTTC. It codes for CASSPDRLSSYEQYF.

The chain links TRBV6-5 to TRBJ2-7; D remains unclear. The CDR3 extends over 13 amino acids. Germline CDR1 MNHEY, CDR2 SVGAGI. V was cut by 5 bases and J by 3 bases, with 11 bases left in between. The CDR3 coding sequence is TGTGCCAGCAGTCGAGTCCCTCTCTACGAGCAGTACTTC. As protein: CASSRVPLYEQYF.

This chain's CDR3 is CASRESGVYQPQHF. The CDR3, as DNA: TGTGCCAGTAGAGAGTCGGGAGTCTATCAGCCCCAGCATTTT. V gene TRBV19 combines with J gene TRBJ1-5; no clear D gene. Germline assignment: CDR1 LNHDA and CDR2 SQIVND (reference sequence). Deletions cut 6 bases from V and 5 bases from J, with 14 bases between. The CDR3 covers 14 residues.

This sequence joins TRBV9 and TRBJ2-1, with 10 bases identical to TRBD2. The V gene end was trimmed by 3 bases and the J gene end by 0 bases; junction bases not matched to a gene: 18. In germline, CDR1 is SGDLS, CDR2 YYNGEE. The CDR3 covers 21 residues. The CDR3 DNA is TGTGCCAGCAGCGCCCGAGATGGGGGACTAGCGCGACTAAGCTCCTACAATGAGCAGTTCTTC. Translating it yields CASSARDGGLARLSSYNEQFF.

This clone was detected only once. The V call is TRBV6-5, the J call TRBJ1-2; TRBD1 agrees at 9 bases. CDR1 and CDR2 from the germline V gene are MNHEY and SVGAGI. The CDR3 covers 15 residues. With V trimmed by 4 bases and J by 4 bases, 7 bases remained unmatched. The CDR3, as DNA: TGTGCCAGCAGTTCGACGGGACAGGGCTCCTATGGCTACACCTTC. Translation: CASSSTGQGSYGYTF.

This chain uses TRBV11-2 with TRBJ2-1; 11 positions agree with TRBD2. V was clipped by 5 bases and J by 5 bases; unmatched bases: 5. CDR3 length: 15 amino acids. Germline CDR1 and CDR2: SGHAT and FQNNGV. CDR3 bases: TGTGCCAGCAGCCCACCGGGACTAGCGGACAATGAGCAGTTCTTC. This gives the protein CASSPPGLADNEQFF.

The genes are TRBV6-5 and TRBJ2-1; TRBD2 aligns across 8 bases. V gave up 0 bases and J gave up 4 bases; unmatched junction bases: 5. Germline CDR1 and CDR2: MNHEY and SVGAGI. The CDR3 has 16 residues. This CDR3 is CASSYSASGHYNEQFF. As DNA, the CDR3 is TGTGCCAGCAGTTACTCTGCTAGCGGGCATTACAATGAGCAGTTCTTC.

This sequence joins TRBV18 and TRBJ2-5; tentative D call: TRBD1 (5 bases). This CDR3 spans 13 amino acids. V lost 3 bases, J lost 2 bases, and 7 bases lay in between. CDR1 and CDR2 (germline): KGHSH, LQKENI. The CDR3 sequence: CASSPGRQETQYF. In DNA form, the CDR3 reads TGTGCCAGCTCACCGGGGCGGCAAGAGACCCAGTACTTC.

V usage is TRBV6-4 and J usage is TRBJ2-2; D possibly corresponds to TRBD2 (6 bases). Germline CDR1 reads MRHNA; CDR2 reads SNTAGT. This CDR3 has 15 amino acids. V was pared by 0 bases and J by 8 bases, with 13 bases between. The CDR3 region has the DNA TGTGCCAGCAGTGACTCGTCTCGGGGGACTGGGGAGCTGTTTTTT. It yields the protein CASSDSSRGTGELFF.

This rearrangement joins TRBV19 to TRBJ1-1; D is undetermined. V was shortened by 3 bases and J by 5 bases, with 10 bases between the two germline ends. The V gene's germline CDR1 is LNHDA and CDR2 SQIVND (reference sequence). The CDR3 spans 13 residues. The CDR3: CASSILAQTEAFF. The CDR3, as DNA: TGTGCCAGTAGTATCCTGGCCCAAACTGAAGCTTTCTTT.

The chain has TRBV7-8 and TRBJ1-1; 7 bases map to TRBD1. CDR3 length: 17 amino acids. V lost 4 bases and J lost 4; bases outside the gene matches: 15. Per germline, CDR1 SGHVS and CDR2 FQNEAQ. In nucleotides, the CDR3 is TGTGCCAGCAGCTCCAATCGGGAGACAGGGTTTGGCACTGAAGCTTTCTTT. Its protein product is CASSSNRETGFGTEAFF.

This sequence joins TRBV2 and TRBJ2-1, with 8 bases aligning to TRBD2. The germline gives CDR1 SNHLY, CDR2 FYNNEI. Unmatched junction bases numbered 7, after V lost 3 bases and J lost 6 bases. The CDR3 extends over 15 amino acids. The CDR3, as DNA: TGTGCCAGCAGTGAGACTAGCGTACCTGGCAATGAGCAGTTCTTC. Translated: CASSETSVPGNEQFF.

The chain combines TRBV29-1 with TRBJ1-2; 9 positions agree with TRBD1. The CDR3 spans 12 residues. Per germline, CDR1 SQVTM and CDR2 ANQGSEA. With V trimmed by 6 bases and J by 7 bases, 6 bases remained unmatched. CDR3 in DNA: TGCAGCGTGGCCGAGACAGGGGGTGGCTACACCTTC. Its translation is CSVAETGGGYTF.

CDR3 DNA sequence: TGTGCCAGTAGCATTACTACAGGGGGTATTAACTATGGCTACACCTTC. Translated: CASSITTGGINYGYTF. The chain joins TRBV19 to TRBJ1-2, with 8 bases fitting TRBD1. In germline, CDR1 is LNHDA, CDR2 SQIVND (reference sequence). The CDR3 extends over 16 amino acids. The V and J ends lost 6 bases and 1 base, in that order; junction bases with no gene match: 10.

The DNA of the CDR3 is TGCGCCAGCAGCCAAGAGCGGGGGGGGAGGGAGACCCAGTACTTC. It is translated as CASSQERGGRETQYF. The chain joins TRBV4-3 to TRBJ2-5; TRBD2 matches 9 bases. This CDR3 is 15 amino acids long. With V trimmed by 0 bases and J by 5 bases, 4 bases remained unmatched. From germline, CDR1 is LGHNA and CDR2 YSLEER.

This chain connects TRBV7-6 to TRBJ1-4; D remains ambiguous. Germline V CDR1 and CDR2: SGHVS, FNYEAQ. V dropped 0 bases and J dropped 3 bases, with 8 bases sitting between them. This CDR3 contains 15 residues. The CDR3 coding sequence is TGTGCCAGCAGCTTAGCGCGGCGGGCTAATGAAAAACTGTTTTTT. As protein: CASSLARRANEKLFF.

The rearrangement joins TRBV2 to TRBJ2-3; 10 bases fit TRBD2. The V gene end was trimmed by 4 bases and the J gene end by 6 bases; junction bases not matched to a gene: 7. This CDR3 is built from 15 residues. Germline V lookup: CDR1 SNHLY, CDR2 FYNNEI. The DNA for the CDR3 is TGTGCCAGCAGTGGGGCTAGCGGGAGACTTGATACGCAGTATTTT. It codes for CASSGASGRLDTQYF.

The J gene is TRBJ1-1, the V gene TRBV7-2; 8 nucleotides align to TRBD1. The CDR3 length is 14 residues. Germline V CDR1 and CDR2: SGHTA, FQGNSA. With 6 bases clipped from V and 8 bases from J, the junction kept 11 bases outside the gene matches. For the CDR3, the DNA is TGTGCCAGCAGTTTGGGACAGGTAGGAGCAGAAGCTTTCTTT. Translated: CASSLGQVGAEAFF.

The chain combines TRBV9 with TRBJ1-1, with D uncertain. The CDR3 consists of 13 residues. Germline-derived CDR1 and CDR2 are SGDLS and YYNGEE. V gave up 4 bases and J gave up 1 base, with 8 bases separating them. The CDR3 DNA sequence: TGTGCCAGCAGCCTCACAAGGAACACTGAAGCTTTCTTT. It encodes CASSLTRNTEAFF.

The sample holds one count of this clone. The gene calls are TRBV6-5 and TRBJ1-1; maybe TRBD1 (5 bases). Germline CDR1 reads MNHEY; CDR2 reads SVGAGI. The CDR3 contains 14 residues. With 5 bases removed from V and 2 bases from J, the gap between germline ends came to 12 bases. In DNA form, the CDR3 reads TGTGCCAGCAGTCCCCCAGACAGAAACACTGAAGCTTTCTTT. It codes for CASSPPDRNTEAFF.

This clone is a singleton in its sample. The V and J genes are TRBV10-1 and TRBJ1-2; D gene unclear. Trimming pared 3 bases from V and 1 base from J, leaving 6 bases between. CDR1 WNHNN and CDR2 SYGVQD come from the germline V gene (reference sequence). The CDR3 has 13 amino acids. In DNA, the CDR3 is TGCGCCAGCAGTGACAGTCTTAACTATGGCTACACCTTC. It specifies CASSDSLNYGYTF.

This sequence joins TRBV11-2 and TRBJ1-3, with D tentatively TRBD1 (5 bases). The CDR3 length is 14 residues. From germline, CDR1 is SGHAT and CDR2 FQNNGV. The CDR3 sequence: CASGRALSGNTIYF. Written as DNA, the CDR3 is TGTGCTAGCGGCAGGGCTCTCTCTGGAAACACCATATATTTT.

The chain has TRBV7-2 and TRBJ2-1, with 9 positions matching TRBD1. CDR1 and CDR2 (germline): SGHTA, FQGNSA. The CDR3 loop spans 15 amino acids. The J segment lost 5 bases and the V segment lost 2 bases, leaving 4 bases of the junction unmatched. The CDR3, as DNA: TGTGCCAGCAGCTTAAGGGGACAGGGTAACAATGAGCAGTTCTTC. This sequence encodes CASSLRGQGNNEQFF.

The genes are TRBV9 and TRBJ1-1; D possibly corresponds to TRBD1 (6 bases). This CDR3 is built from 15 residues. From germline, CDR1 is SGDLS and CDR2 YYNGEE. V lost 0 bases to trimming and J lost 3 bases, with 12 bases between them. CDR3 sequence reads: CASSVVGGADTEAFF. CDR3 DNA: TGTGCCAGCAGCGTAGTCGGGGGGGCTGACACTGAAGCTTTCTTT.

The chain is built from TRBV5-3 and TRBJ1-1; TRBD1 matches 7 bases. TRBV5-3 is given ORF status, its function remaining uncertain. The CDR3 is made up of 12 amino acids. V was clipped by 4 bases and J by 10 bases; unmatched bases: 7. CDR3 coding DNA: TGTGCCAGAAGCGGGACGGCAGGGGGAGCTTTCTTT. This encodes CARSGTAGGAFF.

The chain is built from TRBV27 and TRBJ1-4; 7 bases are a match to TRBD1. This CDR3 contains 16 residues. Unmatched junction bases numbered 7, after V lost 5 bases and J lost 1 base. CDR1 MNHEY and CDR2 SMNVEV come from the germline V gene (reference sequence). The CDR3 coding sequence is TGTGCCAGCAGTAAAAGACAGGGCGGAACTAATGAAAAACTGTTTTTT. This gives the protein CASSKRQGGTNEKLFF.

The gene calls are TRBV7-2 and TRBJ1-1; D is uncertain. The V gene's germline CDR1 is SGHTA and CDR2 FQGNSA. CDR3 length: 11 amino acids. V was trimmed by 1 base and J by 11 bases, leaving 8 bases between them. CDR3 DNA: TGTGCCAGCAGCTTAGGAGGGAGGGCTTTCTTT. Translating it yields CASSLGGRAFF.

J is TRBJ2-5 and V is TRBV9, with 8 bases that match TRBD2. The V and J ends lost 0 bases and 5 bases, in that order; junction bases with no gene match: 3. The CDR3 extends over 14 amino acids. Looked up from germline, CDR1 is SGDLS and CDR2 is YYNGEE. CDR3 region: CASSVDGRGETQYF. The CDR3 DNA follows: TGTGCCAGCAGCGTAGACGGGAGGGGCGAGACCCAGTACTTC.